The entry below describes one TCR beta chain. This sample is part of a study of blood T cell repertoires in COVID-19. Study summary: Sources were T cells, B-cell-depleted T cells, or PBMCs; the material itself was cDNA or gDNA.

Repertoires were generated with immunoSEQ multiplex PCR, while TCRdb's copy carries only in-frame clones and drops some. Of 70,000 or so clones listed, roughly 83% are singletons. Trimming took 3 bases from V and 5 from J, leaving 16 bases between them. Germline V lookup: CDR1 LNHDA, CDR2 SQIVND (reference sequence). The CDR3 extends over 16 amino acids. The clonotype comes from a man aged 80 or over with active or convalescent COVID-19. The sequenced sample consisted of peripheral blood. This chain uses TRBV19 with TRBJ2-2; TRBD1 is a possible D gene (6 bases). The CDR3 DNA reads TGTGCCAGTAGTATGGGGCAGGGGCGTAGGACCGGGGAGCTGTTTTTT. It encodes CASSMGQGRRTGELFF.